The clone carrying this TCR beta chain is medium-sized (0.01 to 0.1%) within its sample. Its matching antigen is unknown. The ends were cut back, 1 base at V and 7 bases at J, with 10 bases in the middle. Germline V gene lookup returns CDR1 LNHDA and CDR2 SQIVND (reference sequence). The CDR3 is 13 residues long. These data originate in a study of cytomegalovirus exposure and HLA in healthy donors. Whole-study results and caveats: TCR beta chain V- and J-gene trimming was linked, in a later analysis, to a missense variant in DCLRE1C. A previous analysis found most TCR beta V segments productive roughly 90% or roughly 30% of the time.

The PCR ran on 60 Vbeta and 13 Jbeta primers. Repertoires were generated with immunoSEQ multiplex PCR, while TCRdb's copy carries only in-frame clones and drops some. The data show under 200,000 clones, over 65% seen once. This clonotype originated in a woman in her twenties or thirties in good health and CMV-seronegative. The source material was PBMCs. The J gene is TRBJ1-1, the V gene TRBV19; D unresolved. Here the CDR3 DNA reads TGTGCCAGTAGTATAGTCACAGCCGGTGAAGCTTTCTTT. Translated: CASSIVTAGEAFF.